A selection of T cell receptor beta chains follows, all from one sample in a study of control samples from healthy donors and cancer patients. The method was immunoSEQ multiplex PCR; TCRdb's version includes in-frame clones alone and lacks a portion of them. The sample has some 130,000 clones; about 95% are singletons. Sequencing was done on a sample of blood. The receptor set was obtained from a man aged 25-40 years in good health. The CDR3 runs from the conserved cysteine through the conserved F or W. The D gene is left open where the match is weak. The listing skips clone size in some rows; elsewhere it reads once, few, many or a size class.

d_gene: TRBD1
j_gene: TRBJ1-2
abundance: NA
v_gene: TRBV30
CDR3aa: CAWSRDRVLGYTF
CDR3nt: TGTGCCTGGAGCCGTGACAGGGTTCTCGGCTACACCTTC

d_gene: NA
j_gene: TRBJ1-1
abundance: NA
v_gene: TRBV5-1
CDR3aa: CASTPIGGSGGNTEAFF
CDR3nt: TGCGCCAGCACCCCAATTGGGGGCAGCGGGGGGAACACTGAAGCTTTCTTT

d_gene: TRBD2
j_gene: TRBJ2-1
abundance: once
v_gene: TRBV19
CDR3aa: CASSLPSGGAGEQFF
CDR3nt: TGTGCCAGTAGTCTACCCAGCGGGGGGGCCGGTGAGCAGTTCTTC

d_gene: NA
j_gene: TRBJ2-1
abundance: NA
v_gene: TRBV30
CDR3aa: CAWGSLPGGRFSHEQFF
CDR3nt: TGTGCCTGGGGGAGTCTCCCAGGGGGGCGGTTTAGCCATGAGCAGTTCTTC

d_gene: NA
j_gene: TRBJ2-7
abundance: NA
v_gene: TRBV5-1
CDR3aa: CASSLGGGYEQYF
CDR3nt: TGCGCCAGCAGCTTGGGAGGGGGCTACGAGCAGTACTTC

d_gene: TRBD2
j_gene: TRBJ2-1
abundance: NA
v_gene: TRBV2
CDR3aa: CASSPGTSGGNEQFF
CDR3nt: TGTGCCAGCAGCCCTGGGACTAGCGGGGGCAATGAGCAGTTCTTC

d_gene: TRBD2
j_gene: TRBJ2-1
abundance: NA
v_gene: TRBV7-3
CDR3aa: CASSPRLAGGLNEQFF
CDR3nt: TGTGCCAGCAGCCCCAGACTAGCGGGGGGGCTCAATGAGCAGTTCTTC

d_gene: NA
j_gene: TRBJ2-2
abundance: NA
v_gene: TRBV24-1
CDR3aa: CATSETGSPGSGELFF
CDR3nt: TGTGCCACCAGTGAAACAGGGTCCCCAGGGAGTGGGGAGCTGTTTTTT

d_gene: NA
j_gene: TRBJ1-4
abundance: NA
v_gene: TRBV1
CDR3aa: CTSSQDPRGAQGTNEKLFF
CDR3nt: TGCACCAGCAGCCAAGACCCCCGAGGGGCGCAGGGGACAAATGAAAAACTGTTTTTT

d_gene: NA
j_gene: TRBJ2-7
abundance: NA
v_gene: TRBV5-5
CDR3aa: CTSSSTYEQYF
CDR3nt: TGTACCAGCAGTTCCACCTACGAGCAGTACTTC

d_gene: NA
j_gene: TRBJ2-2
abundance: NA
v_gene: TRBV27
CDR3aa: CASSPRGRNGELFF
CDR3nt: TGTGCCAGCAGTCCCCGGGGGCGAAACGGGGAGCTGTTTTTT

d_gene: NA
j_gene: TRBJ1-2
abundance: NA
v_gene: TRBV27
CDR3aa: CASSTLWGGDGYTF
CDR3nt: TGTGCCAGCAGTACTCTATGGGGGGGCGATGGCTACACCTTC

d_gene: TRBD1
j_gene: TRBJ2-5
abundance: NA
v_gene: TRBV29-1
CDR3aa: CSVGGDSQETQYF
CDR3nt: TGCAGCGTTGGAGGGGACAGCCAAGAGACCCAGTACTTC

d_gene: TRBD1
j_gene: TRBJ2-4
abundance: NA
v_gene: TRBV14
CDR3aa: CASSHPGTGKNIQYF
CDR3nt: TGTGCCAGCAGCCACCCAGGGACAGGGAAAAACATTCAGTACTTC

d_gene: NA
j_gene: TRBJ2-7
abundance: NA
v_gene: TRBV2
CDR3aa: CASKPTGSEEQYF
CDR3nt: TGTGCCAGCAAGCCAACAGGGTCGGAGGAGCAGTACTTC

d_gene: NA
j_gene: TRBJ2-2
abundance: NA
v_gene: TRBV5-8
CDR3aa: CASSSVMAGELFF
CDR3nt: TGTGCCAGCAGCTCCGTGATGGCGGGGGAGCTGTTTTTT

d_gene: NA
j_gene: TRBJ2-3
abundance: NA
v_gene: TRBV7-2
CDR3aa: CASSLRRSRVSDTQYF
CDR3nt: TGTGCCAGCAGCTTAAGACGTTCCAGGGTTTCAGATACGCAGTATTTT

d_gene: NA
j_gene: TRBJ1-5
abundance: NA
v_gene: TRBV5-4
CDR3aa: CASSLDPGHNQPQHF
CDR3nt: TGTGCCAGCAGCTTGGATCCAGGGCACAATCAGCCCCAGCATTTT

d_gene: NA
j_gene: TRBJ1-6
abundance: NA
v_gene: TRBV11-2
CDR3aa: CATHRGSSYNSPLHF
CDR3nt: TGTGCCACACACCGGGGGAGCTCCTATAATTCACCCCTCCACTTT

d_gene: TRBD1
j_gene: TRBJ2-7
abundance: NA
v_gene: TRBV7-9
CDR3aa: CASSLGLGGASYEQYF
CDR3nt: TGTGCCAGCAGCTTAGGATTAGGGGGCGCGTCCTACGAGCAGTACTTC

d_gene: NA
j_gene: TRBJ1-2
abundance: NA
v_gene: TRBV5-6
CDR3aa: CASSSFRGYTF
CDR3nt: TGTGCCAGCAGTTCATTTAGGGGCTACACCTTC

d_gene: TRBD2
j_gene: TRBJ2-2
abundance: NA
v_gene: TRBV2
CDR3aa: CASSGASGLNTGELFF
CDR3nt: TGTGCCAGCAGTGGGGCTAGCGGGCTGAACACCGGGGAGCTGTTTTTT

d_gene: NA
j_gene: TRBJ1-2
abundance: NA
v_gene: TRBV13
CDR3aa: CASSLRGPSNYGYTF
CDR3nt: TGTGCCAGCAGCTTACGAGGCCCATCTAACTATGGCTACACCTTC

d_gene: TRBD1
j_gene: TRBJ1-6
abundance: NA
v_gene: TRBV5-6
CDR3aa: CASSGGTGNSPLHF
CDR3nt: TGTGCCAGCAGCGGAGGGACAGGGAATTCACCCCTCCACTTT

d_gene: TRBD1
j_gene: TRBJ1-4
abundance: NA
v_gene: TRBV4-2
CDR3aa: CASSPGTGRGANEKLFF
CDR3nt: TGTGCCAGCAGCCCCGGGACAGGGCGAGGCGCTAATGAAAAACTGTTTTTT

d_gene: NA
j_gene: TRBJ1-2
abundance: NA
v_gene: TRBV5-8
CDR3aa: CASSLQGLHGYTF
CDR3nt: TGTGCCAGCAGCTTACAGGGTCTCCATGGCTACACCTTC